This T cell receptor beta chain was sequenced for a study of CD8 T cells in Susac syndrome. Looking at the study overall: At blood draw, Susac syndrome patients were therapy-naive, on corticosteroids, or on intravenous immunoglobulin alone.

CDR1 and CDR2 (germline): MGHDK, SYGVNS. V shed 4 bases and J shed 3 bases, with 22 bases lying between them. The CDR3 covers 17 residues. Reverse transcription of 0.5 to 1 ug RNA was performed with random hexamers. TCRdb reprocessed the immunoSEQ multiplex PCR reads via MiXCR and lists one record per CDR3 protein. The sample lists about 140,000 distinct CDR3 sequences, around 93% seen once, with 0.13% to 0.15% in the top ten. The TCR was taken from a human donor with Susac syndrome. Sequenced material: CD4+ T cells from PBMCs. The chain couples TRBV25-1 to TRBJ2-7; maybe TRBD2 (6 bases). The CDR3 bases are TGTGCCAGCAGTGGACGACCCGTCGGGGGAAACATCTACGAGCAGTACTTC. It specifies CASSGRPVGGNIYEQYF.